These 14 T cell receptor beta chains came from one sample sequenced in a study of blood T cell repertoires in COVID-19. Sequencing was performed with immunoSEQ multiplex PCR; in TCRdb, only in-frame clones are kept and a portion is missing. The data show around 150,000 clones, approximately 80% seen once. Input material: PBMCs or T cells enriched from blood (not recorded which). The receptors stem from a woman aged 55-70 years who had recovered from COVID-19.

The chain couples TRBV14 to TRBJ1-2; perhaps TRBD1 as D (5 bases). V was trimmed by 4 bases and J by 1 base, leaving 7 bases between them. The CDR3 runs to 13 residues. Germline V CDR1 and CDR2: SGHDN, FVKESK. The CDR3, as DNA: TGTGCCAGCAGCCGACAGAGTAACTATGGCTACACCTTC. Translated: CASSRQSNYGYTF.

This clone was seen once. The chain uses TRBV10-3 and TRBJ2-5; maybe TRBD1 (5 bases). Per the germline V gene, CDR1 is ENHRY and CDR2 is SYGVKD. V was pared by 4 bases and J by 3 bases, with 9 bases between. The CDR3 runs 13 residues. The CDR3 DNA follows: TGTGCCATCAGTGCTACAGGAAAAGAGACCCAGTACTTC. Amino acids: CAISATGKETQYF.

V and J are TRBV4-1 and TRBJ2-7; 8 nucleotides line up with TRBD2. Germline CDR1 is MGHRA and CDR2 is YSYEKL. V lost 5 bases and J lost 5; bases outside the gene matches: 8. The CDR3 is made up of 14 amino acids. In DNA form, the CDR3 reads TGCGCCAGCAGCAGACAGCGGGGGCCTAACGAGCAGTACTTC. This translates into CASSRQRGPNEQYF.

This chain links TRBV5-4 with TRBJ1-2, with D tentatively TRBD1 (6 bases). The CDR3 runs to 13 residues. V was clipped by 0 bases and J by 8 bases, with 11 bases between them. Looked up from germline, CDR1 is SGHNT and CDR2 is YYREEE (reference sequence). DNA for the CDR3: TGTGCCAGCAGCTTGGTCGGGGGGGGCGGCTACACCTTC. Translated: CASSLVGGGGYTF.

This clone has only a few counts. The chain combines TRBV27 with TRBJ2-5; D may be TRBD2 (6 bases). Per germline, CDR1 MNHEY and CDR2 SMNVEV (reference sequence). V was pared by 1 base and J by 5 bases, with 8 bases between. The CDR3 is made up of 13 amino acids. The CDR3 loop is CASSLWGEETQYF. The DNA of the CDR3 is TGTGCCAGCAGTTTATGGGGGGAGGAGACCCAGTACTTC.

The chain employs TRBV7-2 and TRBJ2-2; D unclear. From germline, CDR1 is SGHTA and CDR2 FQGNSA. The V end lost 5 bases, the J end lost 1 base, and 11 bases lay between the germline ends. This CDR3 is built from 15 residues. This CDR3 reads CASSPRPGNTGELFF. CDR3 nucleotides: TGTGCCAGCAGCCCACGACCGGGGAACACCGGGGAGCTGTTTTTT.

This rearrangement joins TRBV7-2 to TRBJ2-7, with TRBD2 identical over 8 bases. CDR3 size: 15 residues. Germline V CDR1 and CDR2: SGHTA, FQGNSA. V shed 3 bases and J 0 bases; nucleotides not matched to a gene: 4. CDR3 residues: CASSFGRGSSYEQYF. The CDR3 nucleotides read TGTGCCAGCAGCTTCGGGAGGGGGAGCTCCTACGAGCAGTACTTC.

This clone was seen just once. The chain links TRBV18 to TRBJ2-7, with D possibly TRBD2 on 6 matching bases. The CDR3 extends over 14 amino acids. In germline, CDR1 is KGHSH, CDR2 LQKENI. V was clipped by 3 bases and J by 13 bases, with 22 bases between them. CDR3 DNA sequence: TGTGCCAGCTCACCCGCGGGGTGGCAGGGAGACTCCTACTTC. Its protein product is CASSPAGWQGDSYF.

This clone is a singleton in its sample. The V call is TRBV18, the J call TRBJ2-7, with 8 bases identical to TRBD2. The trim removed 2 bases at V and 1 base at J, leaving 4 bases unmatched. CDR3 length: 15 amino acids. Germline-derived CDR1 and CDR2 are KGHSH and LQKENI. The CDR3 loop reads CASSPGSGGSYEQYF. The CDR3 nucleotides read TGTGCCAGCTCACCAGGGAGCGGGGGTTCCTACGAGCAGTACTTC.

The chain uses TRBV23-1 and TRBJ2-2, with TRBD1 matching 11 bases. TRBV23-1 is placed among ORFs of uncertain function. This CDR3 has 16 amino acids. The V segment lost 4 bases and the J segment 3 bases; nucleotides outside the gene matches: 4. The CDR3 DNA reads as TGCGCCAGCAGTCGGGACAGGGGGAAGGACACCGGGGAGCTGTTTTTT. Protein: CASSRDRGKDTGELFF.

The chain employs TRBV2 and TRBJ1-5; the match to TRBD1 covers 9 bases. With 7 bases clipped from V and 7 bases from J, the junction kept 11 bases outside the gene matches. Germline V gene data show CDR1 as SNHLY and CDR2 as FYNNEI. The length of the CDR3 is 15 residues. The CDR3 loop is CASNAGTGRAQPQHF. The CDR3 bases are TGTGCCAGCAATGCCGGGACAGGGAGGGCCCAGCCCCAGCATTTT.

The V gene is TRBV4-2, the J gene TRBJ1-2; D call uncertain. Deletions cut 0 bases from V and 8 bases from J, with 7 bases between. The length of the CDR3 is 12 residues. CDR1 and CDR2 (germline): LGHNA, YNFKEQ. DNA for the CDR3: TGTGCCAGCAGCCAAGAAATAGCAGGCTACACCTTC. This codes for CASSQEIAGYTF.

In the case of this clone: At one end, the junction sequence differs from germline, possibly due to a read error. V and J are TRBV6-5 and TRBJ2-5, with TRBD1 matching over 10 bases. The CDR3 sequence is 12 residues long. The germline V gene encodes CDR1 MNHEY and CDR2 SVGAGI. CDR3 residues: CASSSSGTGVDF. DNA of the CDR3: TGTGCCAGCAGTTCATCCGGGACAGGGGTAGACTTC.

The chain combines TRBV5-5 with TRBJ1-2; TRBD1 matches at 8 bases. The germline V gene has CDR1 SGHKS and CDR2 YYEKEE (reference sequence). V was pared by 2 bases and J by 4 bases, with 7 bases of the junction left unmatched. The CDR3 loop spans 15 amino acids. CDR3: CASSLTAGGSYGYTF. Written as DNA, the CDR3 is TGTGCCAGCAGCTTAACGGCAGGGGGCAGCTATGGCTACACCTTC.